This record concerns one T cell receptor (beta chain) sequence. Its antigen remains unknown. V lost 1 base and J lost 0, with 10 bases in between. Germline values: CDR1 SGHTA, CDR2 FQGNSA. The length of the CDR3 is 17 residues. Assay: immunoSEQ multiplex PCR; the TCRdb copy retains only in-frame clones and omits some. The repertoire holds about 39,000 clones, about 93% seen once, with 0.19% in the top ten. This sample is drawn from a study of monozygotic twins with cystic fibrosis. Findings of the study overall: The repertoire was suggested to be naive-dominated, clonality median around 0.01. Shared CDR3 numbers were not associated with age, concordance or severity. J usage was most co-twin-similar in 8 of 16 pairs, V in 13. Unrelated CF individuals shared fewer identical clonotypes than monozygotic CF twins.

This chain uses TRBV7-2 with TRBJ1-6, with D possibly being TRBD1 (5 bases). The sample taken for sequencing was blood. This clonotype was obtained from a boy between 2 and 10 years old with cystic fibrosis. The CDR3 DNA follows: TGTGCCAGCAGCTTAGGGGGCGGGGGCTCCTATAATTCACCCCTCCACTTT. Protein: CASSLGGGGSYNSPLHF.